The clone carrying this T cell receptor (beta chain) has more than one count but fewer than ten. Its antigen is still unknown. Germline assignment: CDR1 SEHNR and CDR2 FQNEAQ (reference sequence). There are 14 residues in the CDR3. V lost 5 bases and J 2 bases, leaving 13 bases between the germline ends. The data were obtained in a study of T cell repertoires in cytomegalovirus infection. TCRdb fed the reads into MiXCR, producing one record per CDR3 protein. The data contain approximately 220,000 distinct CDR3 sequences, 35% to 45% of them singletons. Here the sequenced sample was CD8+ T cells from cultured PBMCs, taken from culture after CMV antigen stimulation. The V gene is TRBV7-9, the J gene TRBJ2-7; tentatively, D is TRBD1 (6 bases). This TCR was recovered from a human donor in good health (CMV status not recorded). Some clones in this sample may be carry-over from other donors' samples. The CDR3 is CASSPRGTPYEQYF. The DNA of the CDR3 is TGTGCCAGCAGCCCGAGGGGGACCCCCTACGAGCAGTACTTC.